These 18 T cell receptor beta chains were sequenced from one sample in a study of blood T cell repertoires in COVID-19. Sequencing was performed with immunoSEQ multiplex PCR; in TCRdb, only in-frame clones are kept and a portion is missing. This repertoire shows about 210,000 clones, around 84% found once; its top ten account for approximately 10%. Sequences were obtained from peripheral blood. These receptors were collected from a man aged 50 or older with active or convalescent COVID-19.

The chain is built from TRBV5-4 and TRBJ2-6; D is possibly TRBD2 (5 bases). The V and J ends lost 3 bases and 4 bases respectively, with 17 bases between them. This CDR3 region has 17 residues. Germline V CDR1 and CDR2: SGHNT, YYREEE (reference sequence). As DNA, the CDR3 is TGTGCCAGCAGCTCCGGAACTGGAGGATTAGGGGCCAACGTCCTGACTTTC. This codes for CASSSGTGGLGANVLTF. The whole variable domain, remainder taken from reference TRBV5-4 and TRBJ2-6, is ETGVTQSPTHLIKTRGQQVTLRCSSQSGHNTVSWYQQALGQGPQFIFQYYREEENGRGNFPPRFSGLQFPNYSSELNVNALELDDSALYLCASSSGTGGLGANVLTFGAGSRLTVL.

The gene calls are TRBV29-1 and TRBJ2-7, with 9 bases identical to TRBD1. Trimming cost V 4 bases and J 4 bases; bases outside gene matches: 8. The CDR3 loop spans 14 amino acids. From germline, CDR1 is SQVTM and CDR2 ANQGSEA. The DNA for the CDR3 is TGCAGCGTTGGAGGTGGACAGGGGTGGTACGAGCAGTACTTC. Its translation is CSVGGGQGWYEQYF.

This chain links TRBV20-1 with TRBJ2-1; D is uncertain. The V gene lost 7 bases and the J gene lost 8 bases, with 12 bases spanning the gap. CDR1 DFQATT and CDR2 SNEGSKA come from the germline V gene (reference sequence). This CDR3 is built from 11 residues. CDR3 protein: CSVSSWDEQFF. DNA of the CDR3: TGCAGTGTTTCTAGTTGGGATGAGCAGTTCTTC.

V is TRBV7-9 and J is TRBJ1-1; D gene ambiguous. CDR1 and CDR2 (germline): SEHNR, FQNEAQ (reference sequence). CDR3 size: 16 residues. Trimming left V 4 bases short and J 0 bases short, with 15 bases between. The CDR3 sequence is CASSSGREGMNTEAFF. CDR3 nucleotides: TGTGCCAGCAGCTCCGGACGGGAAGGCATGAACACTGAAGCTTTCTTT. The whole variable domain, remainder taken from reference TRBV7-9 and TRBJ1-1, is DTGVSQNPRHKITKRGQNVTFRCDPISEHNRLYWYRQTLGQGPEFLTYFQNEAQLEKSRLLSDRFSAERPKGSFSTLEIQRTEQGDSAMYLCASSSGREGMNTEAFFGQGTRLTVV.

The CDR3 region has the DNA TGCAGTGCTAGTCCCCGCGGGGGGGTGGATTCACCCCTCCACTTT. It encodes CSASPRGGVDSPLHF. The chain combines TRBV20-1 with TRBJ1-6; a possible D gene is TRBD1 (5 bases). CDR3 length: 15 residues. The germline V gene has CDR1 DFQATT and CDR2 SNEGSKA (reference sequence). V gave up 3 bases and J gave up 8 bases, with 17 bases separating them.

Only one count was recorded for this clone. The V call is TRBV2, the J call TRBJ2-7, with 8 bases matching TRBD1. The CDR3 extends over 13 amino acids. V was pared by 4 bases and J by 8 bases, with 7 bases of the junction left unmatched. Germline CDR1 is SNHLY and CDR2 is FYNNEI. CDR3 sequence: CASSVGTGLKQYV. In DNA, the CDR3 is TGTGCCAGCAGTGTGGGGACAGGTCTCAAGCAGTACGTC.

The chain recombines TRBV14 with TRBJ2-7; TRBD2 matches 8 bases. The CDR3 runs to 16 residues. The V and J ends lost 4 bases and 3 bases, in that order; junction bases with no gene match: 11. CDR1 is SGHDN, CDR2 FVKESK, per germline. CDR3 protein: CASSRLGGGFGYEQYF. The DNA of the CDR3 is TGTGCCAGCAGCCGGCTGGGCGGGGGGTTTGGCTACGAGCAGTACTTC.

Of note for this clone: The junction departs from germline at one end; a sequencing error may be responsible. The CDR3 loop reads CASRIGQASNQPQHF. CDR3 in DNA: TGTGCCAGTAGGATAGGACAGGCTAGCAATCAGCCCCAGCATTTT. This chain uses TRBV19 with TRBJ1-5; 7 bases align to TRBD1. This CDR3 comprises 15 residues. The V gene's germline CDR1 is LNHDA and CDR2 SQIVND (reference sequence).

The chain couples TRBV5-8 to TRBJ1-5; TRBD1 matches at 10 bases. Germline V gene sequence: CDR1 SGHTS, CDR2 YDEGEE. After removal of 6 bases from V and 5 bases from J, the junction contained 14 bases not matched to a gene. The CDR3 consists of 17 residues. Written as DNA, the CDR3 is TGTGCCAGCATCGAGGACAGGGGGAATAGGATCGATCAGCCCCAGCATTTT. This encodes CASIEDRGNRIDQPQHF. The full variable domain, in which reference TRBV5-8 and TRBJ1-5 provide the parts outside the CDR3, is EAGVTQSPTHLIKTRGQQATLRCSPISGHTSVYWYQQALGLGLQFLLWYDEGEERNRGNFPPRFSGRQFPNYSSELNVNALELEDSALYLCASIEDRGNRIDQPQHFGDGTRLSIL.

CDR3 in amino acids: CASSLGVAGADTQYF. For the CDR3, the DNA is TGCGCCAGCAGCCTGGGGGTAGCGGGAGCAGATACGCAGTATTTT. The V gene is TRBV4-3, the J gene TRBJ2-3; 9 bases align to TRBD2. The germline V gene has CDR1 LGHNA and CDR2 YSLEER. This CDR3 spans 15 amino acids. V lost 4 bases and J lost 4; bases outside the gene matches: 6.

The CDR3 reads CASSEEESEQYF. For the CDR3, the DNA is TGTGCCAGCAGTGAAGAGGAGTCCGAGCAGTACTTC. The rearrangement uses TRBV6-1 and TRBJ2-7; no firm D call. The CDR3 has 12 amino acids. Trimming cost V 1 base and J 6 bases, with 7 bases left between them. Looked up from germline, CDR1 is MNHNS and CDR2 is SASEGT.

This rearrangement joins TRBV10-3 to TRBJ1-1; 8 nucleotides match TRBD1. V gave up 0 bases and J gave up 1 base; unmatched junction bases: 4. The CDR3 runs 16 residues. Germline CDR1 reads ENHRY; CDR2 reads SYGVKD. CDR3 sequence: CAISESSQGANTEAFF. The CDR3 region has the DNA TGTGCCATCAGTGAGTCCTCGCAGGGGGCGAACACTGAAGCTTTCTTT.

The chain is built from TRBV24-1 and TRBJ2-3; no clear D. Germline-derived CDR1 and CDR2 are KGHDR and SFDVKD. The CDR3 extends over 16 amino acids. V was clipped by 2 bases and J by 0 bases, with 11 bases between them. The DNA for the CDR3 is TGTGCCACCAGTGATTCGTCAGAGACTAGCACAGATACGCAGTATTTT. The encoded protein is CATSDSSETSTDTQYF.

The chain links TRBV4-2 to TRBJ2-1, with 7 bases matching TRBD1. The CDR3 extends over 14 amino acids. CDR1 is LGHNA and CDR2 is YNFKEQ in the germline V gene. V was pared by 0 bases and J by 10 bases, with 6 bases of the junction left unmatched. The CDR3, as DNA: TGTGCCAGCAGCCAAGAAGGGGGCCGTCCCGAGCAGTTCTTC. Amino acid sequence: CASSQEGGRPEQFF.

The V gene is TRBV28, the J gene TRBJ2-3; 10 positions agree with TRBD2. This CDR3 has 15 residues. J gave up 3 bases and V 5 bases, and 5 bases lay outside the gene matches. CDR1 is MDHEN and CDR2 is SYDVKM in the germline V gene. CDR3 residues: CASSPSGSGTDTQYF. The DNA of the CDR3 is TGTGCCAGCAGTCCTAGCGGGAGTGGAACAGATACGCAGTATTTT.

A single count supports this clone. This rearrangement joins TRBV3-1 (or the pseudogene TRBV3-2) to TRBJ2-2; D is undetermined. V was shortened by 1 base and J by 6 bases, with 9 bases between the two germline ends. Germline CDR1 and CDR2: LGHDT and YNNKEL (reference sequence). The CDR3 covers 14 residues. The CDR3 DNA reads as TGTGCCAGCAGCCAAGTTCCCGCGGCCGGGGAGCTGTTTTTT. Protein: CASSQVPAAGELFF.

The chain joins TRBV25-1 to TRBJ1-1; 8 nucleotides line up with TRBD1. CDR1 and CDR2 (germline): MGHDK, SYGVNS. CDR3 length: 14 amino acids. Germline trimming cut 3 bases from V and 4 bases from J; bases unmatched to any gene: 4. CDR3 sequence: CASSDDRGGTEAFF. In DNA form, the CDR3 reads TGTGCCAGCAGTGACGACAGGGGAGGCACTGAAGCTTTCTTT.

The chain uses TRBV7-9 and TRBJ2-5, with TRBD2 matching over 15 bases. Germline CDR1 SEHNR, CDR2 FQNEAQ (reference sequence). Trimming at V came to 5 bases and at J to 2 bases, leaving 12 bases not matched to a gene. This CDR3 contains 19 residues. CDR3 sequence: CASSRAGTSGGKYQETQYF. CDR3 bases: TGTGCCAGCAGCCGAGCGGGGACTAGCGGGGGGAAATATCAAGAGACCCAGTACTTC. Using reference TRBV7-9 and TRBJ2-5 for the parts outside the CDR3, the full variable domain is DTGVSQNPRHKITKRGQNVTFRCDPISEHNRLYWYRQTLGQGPEFLTYFQNEAQLEKSRLLSDRFSAERPKGSFSTLEIQRTEQGDSAMYLCASSRAGTSGGKYQETQYFGPGTRLLVL.